The subject of this entry is one T cell receptor beta chain. Its antigen is currently unknown. Assay: immunoSEQ multiplex PCR; the TCRdb copy retains only in-frame clones and omits some. The repertoire holds about 130,000 clones, with roughly nine tenths as singletons. This entry belongs to a study of cytomegalovirus exposure and HLA in healthy donors. Study-wide points: Cytomegalovirus status was reportedly diagnosed by the classifier with high sensitivity and specificity. TCR sequences were mostly rare, though some public TCRs occurred in many donors. In vitro confirmation showed a few CMV-associated chains to be CMV antigen specific.

The donors were members of the approximately 130-subject validation cohort (separate from the approximately 670-subject first cohort). The origin of this receptor is a woman younger than 35 in good health and CMV-seronegative. What was sequenced was PBMCs.

CDR3 amino acids: CASSPSPGRDEKLFF. The CDR3 DNA sequence: TGTGCCAGCTCACCCTCACCCGGGAGGGATGAAAAACTGTTTTTT. The rearrangement uses TRBV18 and TRBJ1-4; D is unresolved. Germline CDR1 and CDR2: KGHSH and LQKENI. V was pared by 3 bases and J by 6 bases, with 14 bases between. The CDR3 covers 15 residues.